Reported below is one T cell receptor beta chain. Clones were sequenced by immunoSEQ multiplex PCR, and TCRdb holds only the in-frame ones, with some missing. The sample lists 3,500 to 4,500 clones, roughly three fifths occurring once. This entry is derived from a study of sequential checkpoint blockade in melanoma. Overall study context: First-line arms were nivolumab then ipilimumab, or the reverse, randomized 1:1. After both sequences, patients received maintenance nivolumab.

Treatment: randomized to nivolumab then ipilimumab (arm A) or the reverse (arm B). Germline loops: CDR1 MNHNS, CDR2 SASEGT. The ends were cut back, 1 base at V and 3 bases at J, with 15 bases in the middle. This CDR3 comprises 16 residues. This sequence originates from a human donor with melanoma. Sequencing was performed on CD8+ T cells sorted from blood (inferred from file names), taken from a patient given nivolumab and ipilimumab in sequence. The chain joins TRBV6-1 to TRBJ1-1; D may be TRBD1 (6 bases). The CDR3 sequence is CASSEVETGFDTEAFF. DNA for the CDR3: TGTGCCAGCAGTGAAGTGGAGACAGGTTTTGACACTGAAGCTTTCTTT.